This is a list of T cell receptor beta chains from one sample in a study of blood T cells in healthy people across ages. Each CDR3 protein gets one entry after TCRdb re-called the 5' RACE reads with MiXCR. This sample has approximately 600,000 distinct CDR3 sequences, with around three fifths found just once. Sequencing was done on a sample of blood. The receptors were sampled from a man aged 55 to 69 in good health. Both conserved end residues are part of each CDR3. Fields, in order: clone size, J gene, D gene, V gene, CDR3 DNA, CDR3 protein. D genes are given only for firm matches. Rows may omit the clone size; those that give it use once, few, many or a size class.

- | TRBJ1-2 | - | TRBV28 | TGTGCCAGCAGTTTTAACAGAGTTTACTATGGCTACACCTTC | CASSFNRVYYGYTF
- | TRBJ2-7 | - | TRBV5-1 | TGCGCCAGCAGTTCCGGGCCCACCGGAGCCTACGAGCAGTACTTC | CASSSGPTGAYEQYF
few | TRBJ1-6 | - | TRBV20-1 | TGCAGTGCTAGGGTGGCAGGGATCAATTCACCCCTCCACTTT | CSARVAGINSPLHF
- | TRBJ2-2 | TRBD1 | TRBV5-1 | TGCGCCAGCAGCCCGGGACAGGGGGAGAACGGGGAGCTGTTTTTT | CASSPGQGENGELFF
few | TRBJ2-3 | - | TRBV6-5 | TGTGCCAGCAGTTATTCCGCCGCAGGTTCTAGCACAGATACGCAGTATTTT | CASSYSAAGSSTDTQYF
- | TRBJ2-6 | - | TRBV20-1 | TGCAGTGCTAGAGTTTGGGCAGGGCGTCCCAATCCTGGGGCCAACGTCCCGACTTTC | CSARVWAGRPNPGANVPTF
- | TRBJ1-2 | - | TRBV10-3 | TGTGCCATCAGTTCAGAGACGAATAACTATGGCTACACCTTC | CAISSETNNYGYTF
- | TRBJ1-6 | - | TRBV6-2/TRBV6-3 | TGTGCCAGCAGGTCGATGGGGGCTAACTATAATTCACCCCTCCACTTT | CASRSMGANYNSPLHF
- | TRBJ2-3 | - | TRBV12-3/TRBV12-4 | TGTGCCAGCAGTCCCTACCCTGATAGACTTGGGACAGATACGCAGTATTTT | CASSPYPDRLGTDTQYF
- | TRBJ2-7 | TRBD1 | TRBV10-3 | TGTGCCATCAGTCTGGACAGGGACTACGAGCAGTACTTC | CAISLDRDYEQYF